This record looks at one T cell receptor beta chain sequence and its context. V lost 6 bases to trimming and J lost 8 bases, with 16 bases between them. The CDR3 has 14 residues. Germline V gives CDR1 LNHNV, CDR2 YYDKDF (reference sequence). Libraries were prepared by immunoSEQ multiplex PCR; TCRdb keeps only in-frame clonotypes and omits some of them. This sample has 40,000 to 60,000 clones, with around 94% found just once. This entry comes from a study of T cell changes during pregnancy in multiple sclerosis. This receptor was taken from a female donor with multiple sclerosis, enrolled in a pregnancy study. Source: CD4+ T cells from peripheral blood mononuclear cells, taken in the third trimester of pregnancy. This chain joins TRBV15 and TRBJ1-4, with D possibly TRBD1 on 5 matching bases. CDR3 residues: CATRKGAIGEKLFF. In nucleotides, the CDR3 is TGTGCCACCAGGAAAGGGGCGATAGGAGAAAAACTGTTTTTT.